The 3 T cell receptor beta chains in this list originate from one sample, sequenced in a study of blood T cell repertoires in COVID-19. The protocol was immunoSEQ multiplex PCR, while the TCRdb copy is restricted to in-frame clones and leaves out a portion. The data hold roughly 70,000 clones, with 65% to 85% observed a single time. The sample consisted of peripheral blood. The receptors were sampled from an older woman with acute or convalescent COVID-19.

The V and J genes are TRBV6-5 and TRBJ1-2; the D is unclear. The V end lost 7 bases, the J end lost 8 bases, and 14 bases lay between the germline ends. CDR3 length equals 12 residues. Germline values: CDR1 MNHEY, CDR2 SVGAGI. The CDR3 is CASMWFSRGYTF. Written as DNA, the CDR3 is TGTGCCAGCATGTGGTTCAGTCGCGGCTACACCTTC.

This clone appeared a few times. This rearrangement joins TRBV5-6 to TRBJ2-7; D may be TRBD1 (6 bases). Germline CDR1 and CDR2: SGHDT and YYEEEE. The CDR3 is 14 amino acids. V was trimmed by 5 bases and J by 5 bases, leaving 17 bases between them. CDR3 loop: CASRRIRGPHEQYF. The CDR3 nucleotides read TGTGCCAGCAGGCGAATCAGGGGACCCCACGAGCAGTACTTC.

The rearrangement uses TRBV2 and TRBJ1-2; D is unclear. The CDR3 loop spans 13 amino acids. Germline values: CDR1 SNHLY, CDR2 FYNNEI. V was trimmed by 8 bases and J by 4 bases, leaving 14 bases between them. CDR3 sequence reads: CASGVNLGYGYTF. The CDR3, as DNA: TGTGCCAGCGGAGTGAATTTGGGCTATGGCTACACCTTC.